A selection of T cell receptor beta chains follows, all from one sample in a study of PD-L1 blockade in urothelial cancer. Only in-frame clones appear in the TCRdb table, and some are missing; sequencing was by immunoSEQ multiplex PCR. The sample includes 50,000 to 75,000 clones, 75% to 85% of them seen just once. The sequences come from PBMCs, collected around atezolizumab (anti-PD-L1) treatment. The receptors derive from a man aged 65 to 79 with urothelial cancer. Each CDR3 is given with its conserved first and last residue. A D gene is named only where the DNA matches it firmly. Clone size is not always given. Where it is, it says once, few, many or a class for expanded clones.

>-|TRBJ2-6|-|TRBV5-1
TGCGCCAGCAGCGGATCCCCCCTGACGGGAGCTTCGGGGGCCAACGTCCTGACTTTC
CASSGSPLTGASGANVLTF
>-|TRBJ2-2|-|TRBV2
TGTGCCAGCAGAGTTGGCGGGAACACCGGGGAGCTGTTTTTT
CASRVGGNTGELFF
>-|TRBJ1-1|-|TRBV6-6
TGTGCCAGCAGTTACTACCAGGGGTCCTCTGAAGCTTTCTTT
CASSYYQGSSEAFF
>-|TRBJ2-1|TRBD2|TRBV7-3
TGTGCCAGCAGTTTACTAGCGGGTTCCTACAATGAGCAGTTCTTC
CASSLLAGSYNEQFF
>-|TRBJ1-1|-|TRBV5-1
TGCGCCAGCAAAAAAAGAACAGAGATGAACACTGAAGCTTTCTTT
CASKKRTEMNTEAFF
>-|TRBJ2-4|TRBD2|TRBV28
TGTGCCAGCAGCAGCGGGAGGGCCGATGGGAACATTCAGTACTTC
CASSSGRADGNIQYF
>few|TRBJ2-6|-|TRBV2
TGTGCCAGCAGTCCACAGGGCCCTGGGGCCAACGTCCTGACTTTC
CASSPQGPGANVLTF
>-|TRBJ2-1|TRBD2|TRBV6-1
TGTGCCAGCCGGACGGGGGGAACCTACAATGAGCAGTTCTTC
CASRTGGTYNEQFF
>-|TRBJ2-2|-|TRBV11-2
TGTGCCAGCAGCCCTCAATTGGACACCTACACCGGGGAGCTGTTTTTT
CASSPQLDTYTGELFF
>-|TRBJ1-2|-|TRBV19
TGTGCCAGTAGCGCTGCGGGTACTGAGGGAACCTATGGCTACACCTTC
CASSAAGTEGTYGYTF
>few|TRBJ2-2|-|TRBV4-3
TGCGCCAGCAGCCAAGAACCGGGTACAAACGCCGGGGAGCTGTTTTTT
CASSQEPGTNAGELFF
>-|TRBJ2-7|-|TRBV2
TGTGCCAGCAGTGATAGCGCAGGGGGAGGCCTCGCCGAGCAGTACTTC
CASSDSAGGGLAEQYF
>many|TRBJ2-7|-|TRBV6-5
TGTGCCAGCAGTTATGCCGGGATGGCCTACGAGCAGTACTTC
CASSYAGMAYEQYF
>-|TRBJ2-3|-|TRBV5-1
TGCGCCAGCAGTCGAGACACTAGCACAGATACGCAGTATTTT
CASSRDTSTDTQYF
>-|TRBJ2-2|-|TRBV5-4
TGTGCCAGCAGCCCCGGACAGAACACCGGGGAGCTGTTTTTT
CASSPGQNTGELFF
>-|TRBJ2-7|TRBD1|TRBV11-2
TGTGCCAGCAGCTTAGGGACAGGCCTTTCGCAGTACTTC
CASSLGTGLSQYF
>-|TRBJ2-1|-|TRBV5-4
TGTGCCAGCAGCTCCATTGTCAATGAGCAGTTCTTC
CASSSIVNEQFF
>-|TRBJ2-1|TRBD2|TRBV7-9
TGTGCCAGCAGCTCCCTGCTAGCGGGAGGGGTCGAGGCAGCCGATGAGCAGTTCTTC
CASSSLLAGGVEAADEQFF
>-|TRBJ1-2|-|TRBV19
TGTGCCAGTAGTATAGATCCAGGGCCAACCTATGGCTACACCTTC
CASSIDPGPTYGYTF
>-|TRBJ1-2|TRBD1|TRBV6-5
TGTGCCAGCAGTTACCAGACAGGGGGCTATGGCTACACCTTC
CASSYQTGGYGYTF
>once|TRBJ2-1|TRBD2|TRBV4-1
TGCGCCAGCAGCCAAGCTGGACTAGCTCCTACTGAGCAGTTCTTC
CASSQAGLAPTEQFF
>-|TRBJ2-1|-|TRBV4-1
TGCGCCAGCAGCCAAGATCTATCTGACAGCGGGCCATCCTACAATGAGCAGTTCTTC
CASSQDLSDSGPSYNEQFF
>few|TRBJ2-1|TRBD2|TRBV27
TGTGCCAGCAGTTTGGACGGGAGGAAACCTGAGCAGTTCTTC
CASSLDGRKPEQFF